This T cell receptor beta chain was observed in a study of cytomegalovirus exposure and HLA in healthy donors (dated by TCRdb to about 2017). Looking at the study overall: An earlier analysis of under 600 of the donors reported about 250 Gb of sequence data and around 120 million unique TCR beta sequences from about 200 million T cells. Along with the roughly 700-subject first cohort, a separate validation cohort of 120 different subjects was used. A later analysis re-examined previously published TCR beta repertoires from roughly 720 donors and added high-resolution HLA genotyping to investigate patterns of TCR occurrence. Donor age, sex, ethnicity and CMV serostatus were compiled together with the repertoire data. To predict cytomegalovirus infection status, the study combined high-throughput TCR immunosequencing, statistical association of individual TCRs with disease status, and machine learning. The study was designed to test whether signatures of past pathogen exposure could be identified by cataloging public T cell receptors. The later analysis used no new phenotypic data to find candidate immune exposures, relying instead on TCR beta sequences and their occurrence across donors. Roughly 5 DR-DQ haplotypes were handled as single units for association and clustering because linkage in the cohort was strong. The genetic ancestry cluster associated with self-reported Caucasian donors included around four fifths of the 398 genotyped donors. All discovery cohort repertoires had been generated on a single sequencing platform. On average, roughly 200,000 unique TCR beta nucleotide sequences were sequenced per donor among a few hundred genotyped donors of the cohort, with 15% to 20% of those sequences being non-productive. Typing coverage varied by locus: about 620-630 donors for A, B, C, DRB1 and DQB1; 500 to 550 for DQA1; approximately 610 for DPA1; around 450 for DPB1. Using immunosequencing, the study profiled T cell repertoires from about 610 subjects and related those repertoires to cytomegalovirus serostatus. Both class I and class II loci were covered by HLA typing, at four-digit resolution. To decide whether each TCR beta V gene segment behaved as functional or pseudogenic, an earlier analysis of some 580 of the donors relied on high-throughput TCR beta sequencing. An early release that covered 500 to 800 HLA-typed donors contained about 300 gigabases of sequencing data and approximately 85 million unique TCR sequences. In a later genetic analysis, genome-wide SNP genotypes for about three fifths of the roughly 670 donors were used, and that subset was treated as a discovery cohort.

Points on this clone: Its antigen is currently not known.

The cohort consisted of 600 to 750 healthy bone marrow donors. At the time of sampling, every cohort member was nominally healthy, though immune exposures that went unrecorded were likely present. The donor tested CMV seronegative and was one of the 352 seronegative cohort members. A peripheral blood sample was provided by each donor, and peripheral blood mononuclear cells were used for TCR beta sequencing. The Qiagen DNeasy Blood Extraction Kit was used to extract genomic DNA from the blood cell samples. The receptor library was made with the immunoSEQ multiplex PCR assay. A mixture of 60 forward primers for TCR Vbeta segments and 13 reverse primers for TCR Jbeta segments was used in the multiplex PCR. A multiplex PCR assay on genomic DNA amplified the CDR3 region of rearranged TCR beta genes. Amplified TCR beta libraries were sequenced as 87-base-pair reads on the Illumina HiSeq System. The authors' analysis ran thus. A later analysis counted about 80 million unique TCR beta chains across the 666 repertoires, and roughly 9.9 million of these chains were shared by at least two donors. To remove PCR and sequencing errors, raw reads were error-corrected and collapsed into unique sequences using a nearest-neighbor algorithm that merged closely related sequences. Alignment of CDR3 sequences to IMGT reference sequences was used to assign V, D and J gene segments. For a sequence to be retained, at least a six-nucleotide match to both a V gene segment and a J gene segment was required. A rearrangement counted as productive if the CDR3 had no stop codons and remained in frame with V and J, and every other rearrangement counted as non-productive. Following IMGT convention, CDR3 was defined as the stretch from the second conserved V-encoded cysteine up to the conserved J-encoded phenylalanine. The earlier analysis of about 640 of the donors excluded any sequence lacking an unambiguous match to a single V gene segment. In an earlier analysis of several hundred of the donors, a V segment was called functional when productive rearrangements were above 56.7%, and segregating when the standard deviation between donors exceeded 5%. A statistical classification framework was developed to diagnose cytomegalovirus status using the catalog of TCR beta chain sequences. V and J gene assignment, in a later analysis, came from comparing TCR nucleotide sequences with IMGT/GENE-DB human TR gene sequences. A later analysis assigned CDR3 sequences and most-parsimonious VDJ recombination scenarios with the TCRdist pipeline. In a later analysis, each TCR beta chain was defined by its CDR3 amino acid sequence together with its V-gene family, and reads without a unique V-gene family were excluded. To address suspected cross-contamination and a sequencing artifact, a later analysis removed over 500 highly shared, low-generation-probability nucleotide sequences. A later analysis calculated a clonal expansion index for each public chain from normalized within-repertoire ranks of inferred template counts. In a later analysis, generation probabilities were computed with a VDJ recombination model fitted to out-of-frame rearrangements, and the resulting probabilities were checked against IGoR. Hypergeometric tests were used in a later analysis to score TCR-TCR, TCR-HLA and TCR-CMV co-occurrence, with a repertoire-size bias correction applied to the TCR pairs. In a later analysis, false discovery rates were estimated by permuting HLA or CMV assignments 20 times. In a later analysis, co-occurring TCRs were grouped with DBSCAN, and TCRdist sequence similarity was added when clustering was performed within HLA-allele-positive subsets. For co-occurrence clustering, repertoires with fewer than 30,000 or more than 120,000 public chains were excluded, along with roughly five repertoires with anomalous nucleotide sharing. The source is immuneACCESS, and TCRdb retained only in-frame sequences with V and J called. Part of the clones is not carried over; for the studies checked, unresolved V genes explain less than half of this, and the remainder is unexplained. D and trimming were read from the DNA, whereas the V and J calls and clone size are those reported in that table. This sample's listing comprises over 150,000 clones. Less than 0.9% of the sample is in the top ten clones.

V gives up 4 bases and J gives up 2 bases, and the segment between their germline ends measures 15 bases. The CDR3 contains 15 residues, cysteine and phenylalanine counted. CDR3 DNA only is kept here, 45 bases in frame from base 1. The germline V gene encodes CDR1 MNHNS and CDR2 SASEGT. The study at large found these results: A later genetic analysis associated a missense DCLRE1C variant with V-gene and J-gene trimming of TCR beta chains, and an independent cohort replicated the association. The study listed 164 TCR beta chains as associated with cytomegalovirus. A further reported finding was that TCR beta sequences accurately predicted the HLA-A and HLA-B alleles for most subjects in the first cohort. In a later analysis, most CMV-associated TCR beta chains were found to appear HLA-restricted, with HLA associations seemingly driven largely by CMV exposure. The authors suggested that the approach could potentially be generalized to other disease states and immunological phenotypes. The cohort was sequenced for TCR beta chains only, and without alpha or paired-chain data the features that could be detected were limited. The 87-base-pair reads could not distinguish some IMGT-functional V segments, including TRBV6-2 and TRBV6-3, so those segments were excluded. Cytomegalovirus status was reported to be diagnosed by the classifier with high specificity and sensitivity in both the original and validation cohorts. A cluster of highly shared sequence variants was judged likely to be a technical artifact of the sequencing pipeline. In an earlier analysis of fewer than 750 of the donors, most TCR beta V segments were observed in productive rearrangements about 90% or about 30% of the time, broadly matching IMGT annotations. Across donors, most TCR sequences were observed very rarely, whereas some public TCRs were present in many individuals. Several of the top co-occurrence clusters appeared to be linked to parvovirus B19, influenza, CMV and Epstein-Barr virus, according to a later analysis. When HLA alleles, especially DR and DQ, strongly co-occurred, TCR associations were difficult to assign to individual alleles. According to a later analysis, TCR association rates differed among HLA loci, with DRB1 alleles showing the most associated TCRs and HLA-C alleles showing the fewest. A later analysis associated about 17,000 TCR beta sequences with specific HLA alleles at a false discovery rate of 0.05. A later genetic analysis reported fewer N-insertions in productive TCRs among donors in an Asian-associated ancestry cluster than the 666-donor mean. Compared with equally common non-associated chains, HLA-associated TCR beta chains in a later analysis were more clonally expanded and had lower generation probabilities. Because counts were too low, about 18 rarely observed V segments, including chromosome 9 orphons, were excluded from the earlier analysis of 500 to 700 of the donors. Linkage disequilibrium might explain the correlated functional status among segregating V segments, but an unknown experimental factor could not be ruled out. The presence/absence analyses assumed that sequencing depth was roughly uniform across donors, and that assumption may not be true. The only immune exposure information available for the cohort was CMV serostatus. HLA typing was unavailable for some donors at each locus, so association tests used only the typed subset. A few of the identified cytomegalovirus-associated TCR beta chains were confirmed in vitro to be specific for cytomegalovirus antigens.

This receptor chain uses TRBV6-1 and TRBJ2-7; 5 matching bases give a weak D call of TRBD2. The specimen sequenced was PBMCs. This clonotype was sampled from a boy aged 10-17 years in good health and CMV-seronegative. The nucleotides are TGTGCCAGCAGTGGGCGCGGAGGCGGGCCCTACGAGCAGTACTTC. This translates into CASSGRGGGPYEQYF.